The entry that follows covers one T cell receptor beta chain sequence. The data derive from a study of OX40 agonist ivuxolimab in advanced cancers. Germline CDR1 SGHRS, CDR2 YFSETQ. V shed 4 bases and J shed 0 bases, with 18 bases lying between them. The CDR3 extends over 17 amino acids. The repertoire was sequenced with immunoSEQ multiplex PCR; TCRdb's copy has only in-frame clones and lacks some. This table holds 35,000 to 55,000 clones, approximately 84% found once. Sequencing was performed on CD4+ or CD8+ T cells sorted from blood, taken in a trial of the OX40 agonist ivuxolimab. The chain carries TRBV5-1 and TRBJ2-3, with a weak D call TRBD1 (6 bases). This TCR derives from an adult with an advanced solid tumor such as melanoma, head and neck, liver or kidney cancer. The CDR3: CASSPATGTVSTDTQYF. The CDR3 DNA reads TGCGCCAGCAGCCCGGCCACAGGGACGGTGAGCACAGATACGCAGTATTTT.